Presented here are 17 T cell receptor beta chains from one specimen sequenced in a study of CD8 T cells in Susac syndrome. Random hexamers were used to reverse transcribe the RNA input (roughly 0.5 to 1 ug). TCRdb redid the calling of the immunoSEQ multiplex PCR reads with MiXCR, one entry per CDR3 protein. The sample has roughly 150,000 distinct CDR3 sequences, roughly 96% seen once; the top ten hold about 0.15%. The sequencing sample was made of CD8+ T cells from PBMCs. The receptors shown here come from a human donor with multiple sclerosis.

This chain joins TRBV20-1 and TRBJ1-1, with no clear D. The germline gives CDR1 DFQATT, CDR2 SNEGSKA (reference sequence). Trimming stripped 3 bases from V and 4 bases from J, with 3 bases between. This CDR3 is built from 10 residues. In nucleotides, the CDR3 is TGCAGTGCTAGGATCACTGAAGCTTTCTTT. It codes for CSARITEAFF.

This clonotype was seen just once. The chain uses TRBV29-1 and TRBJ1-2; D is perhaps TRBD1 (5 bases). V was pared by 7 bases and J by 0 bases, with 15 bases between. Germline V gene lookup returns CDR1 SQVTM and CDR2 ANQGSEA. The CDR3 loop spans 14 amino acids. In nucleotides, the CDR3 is TGCAGCGCCTTCCTGGGGGGGGCTAACTATGGCTACACCTTC. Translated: CSAFLGGANYGYTF.

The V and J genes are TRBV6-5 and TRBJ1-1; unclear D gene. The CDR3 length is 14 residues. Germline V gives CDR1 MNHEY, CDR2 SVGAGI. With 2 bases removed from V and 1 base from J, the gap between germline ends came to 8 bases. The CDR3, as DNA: TGTGCCAGCAGTTACCGCCCGAGGAACACTGAAGCTTTCTTT. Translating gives CASSYRPRNTEAFF.

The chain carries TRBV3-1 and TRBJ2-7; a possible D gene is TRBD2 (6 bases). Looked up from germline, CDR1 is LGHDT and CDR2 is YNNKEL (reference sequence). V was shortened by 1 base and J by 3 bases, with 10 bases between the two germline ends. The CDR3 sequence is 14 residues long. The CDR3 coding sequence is TGTGCCAGCAGCCAAGGGGAGGATTACTACGAGCAGTACTTC. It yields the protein CASSQGEDYYEQYF.

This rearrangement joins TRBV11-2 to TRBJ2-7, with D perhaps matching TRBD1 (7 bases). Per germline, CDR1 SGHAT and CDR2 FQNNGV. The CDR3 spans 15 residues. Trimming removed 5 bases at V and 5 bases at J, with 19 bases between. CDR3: CASSHEEGALHEQYF. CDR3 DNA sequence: TGTGCCAGCAGCCACGAGGAGGGGGCGCTCCACGAGCAGTACTTC.

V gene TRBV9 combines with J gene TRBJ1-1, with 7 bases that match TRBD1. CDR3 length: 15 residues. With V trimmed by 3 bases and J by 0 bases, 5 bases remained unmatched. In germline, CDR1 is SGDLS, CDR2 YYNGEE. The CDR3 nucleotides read TGTGCCAGCAGCGCGGGGACAGACATGAACACTGAAGCTTTCTTT. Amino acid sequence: CASSAGTDMNTEAFF.

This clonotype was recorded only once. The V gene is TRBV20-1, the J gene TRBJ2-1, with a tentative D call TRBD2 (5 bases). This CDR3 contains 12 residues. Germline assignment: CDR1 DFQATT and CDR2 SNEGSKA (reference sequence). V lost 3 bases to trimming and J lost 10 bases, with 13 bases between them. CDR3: CSASWISGEQFF. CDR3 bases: TGCAGTGCTAGCTGGATTTCGGGGGAGCAGTTCTTC.

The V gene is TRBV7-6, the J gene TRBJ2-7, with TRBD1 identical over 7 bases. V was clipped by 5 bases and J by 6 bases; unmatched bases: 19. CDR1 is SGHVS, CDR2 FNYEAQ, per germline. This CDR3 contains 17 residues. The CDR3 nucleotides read TGTGCCAGCAGCCCAGACAGGGCCAACGTAATCATGGGCGAGCAGTACTTC. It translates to CASSPDRANVIMGEQYF. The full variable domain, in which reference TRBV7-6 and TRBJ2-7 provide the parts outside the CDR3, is GAGVSQSPRYKVTKRGQDVALRCDPISGHVSLYWYRQALGQGPEFLTYFNYEAQQDKSGLPNDRFSAERPEGSISTLTIQRTEQRDSAMYRCASSPDRANVIMGEQYFGPGTRLTVT.

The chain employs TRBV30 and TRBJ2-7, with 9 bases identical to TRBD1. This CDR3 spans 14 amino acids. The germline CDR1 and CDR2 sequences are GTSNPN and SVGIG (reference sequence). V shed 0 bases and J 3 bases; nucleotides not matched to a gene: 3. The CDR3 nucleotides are TGTGCCTGGAGTGTCGGGACAGGGAACTACGAGCAGTACTTC. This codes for CAWSVGTGNYEQYF.

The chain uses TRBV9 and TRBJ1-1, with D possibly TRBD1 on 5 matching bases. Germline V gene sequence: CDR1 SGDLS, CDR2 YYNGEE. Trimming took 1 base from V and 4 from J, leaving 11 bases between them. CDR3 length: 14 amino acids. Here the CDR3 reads CASSVTGDTTEAFF. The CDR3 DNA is TGTGCCAGCAGCGTAACGGGGGATACCACTGAAGCTTTCTTT.

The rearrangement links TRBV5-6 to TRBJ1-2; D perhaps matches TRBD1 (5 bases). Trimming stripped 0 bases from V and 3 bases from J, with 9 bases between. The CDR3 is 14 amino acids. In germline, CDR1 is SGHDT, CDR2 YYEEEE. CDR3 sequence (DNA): TGTGCCAGCAGCTTGGGGCAGGGCCACTATGGCTACACCTTC. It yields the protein CASSLGQGHYGYTF.

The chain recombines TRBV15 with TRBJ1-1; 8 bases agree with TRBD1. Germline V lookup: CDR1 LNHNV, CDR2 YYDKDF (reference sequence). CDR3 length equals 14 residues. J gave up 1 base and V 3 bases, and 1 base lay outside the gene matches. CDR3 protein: CATSRDRANTEAFF. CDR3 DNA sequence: TGTGCCACCAGCAGGGACAGGGCGAACACTGAAGCTTTCTTT.

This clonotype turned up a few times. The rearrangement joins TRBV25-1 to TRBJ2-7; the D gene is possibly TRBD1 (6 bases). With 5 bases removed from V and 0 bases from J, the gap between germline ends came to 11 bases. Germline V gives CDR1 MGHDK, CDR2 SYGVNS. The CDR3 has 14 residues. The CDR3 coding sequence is TGTGCCAGCAGTCCTCAGGGGTACTCCTACGAGCAGTACTTC. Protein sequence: CASSPQGYSYEQYF.

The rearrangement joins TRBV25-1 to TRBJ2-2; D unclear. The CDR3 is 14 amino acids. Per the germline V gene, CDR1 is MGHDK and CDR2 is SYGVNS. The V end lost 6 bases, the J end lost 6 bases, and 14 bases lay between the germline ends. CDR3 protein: CASRTNSHPGELFF. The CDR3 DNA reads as TGTGCCAGCAGGACCAATTCCCACCCCGGGGAGCTGTTTTTT.

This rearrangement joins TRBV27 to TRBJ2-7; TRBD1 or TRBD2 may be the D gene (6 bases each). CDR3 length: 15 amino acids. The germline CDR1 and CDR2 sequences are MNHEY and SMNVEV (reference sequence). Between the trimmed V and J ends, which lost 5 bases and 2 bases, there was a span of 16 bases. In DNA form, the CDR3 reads TGTGCCAGCAGTCCCGGGGGACATTCGACCTACGAGCAGTACGTC. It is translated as CASSPGGHSTYEQYV.

CDR3 nucleotides: TGCAGTGCTAGAGATCCCGTAACCTACGAGCAGTACGTC. This encodes CSARDPVTYEQYV. The V call is TRBV20-1, the J call TRBJ2-7; D not certain. The V end was cut by 0 bases, the J end by 2 bases, with 8 bases between. The CDR3 runs 13 residues. Germline V gene data show CDR1 as DFQATT and CDR2 as SNEGSKA (reference sequence).

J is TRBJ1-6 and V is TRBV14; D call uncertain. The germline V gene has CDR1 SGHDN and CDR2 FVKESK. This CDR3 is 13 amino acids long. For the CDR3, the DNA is TGTGCTACCAGCACCTCTTACAATTCACCCCTCCACTTT. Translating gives CATSTSYNSPLHF.